This is a list of T cell receptor beta chains from one sample in a study of regulatory T cells in long-lasting Graves disease. TCRdb fed the multiplex PCR reads into MiXCR, producing one record per CDR3 protein. This table has approximately 480,000 distinct CDR3 sequences, around 15% appearing once. In addition, the sample was reused for a study of T cells in Graves' hyperthyroidism and ophthalmopathy.

The material was peripheral blood mononuclear cells (PBMCs), obtained at new diagnosis, from a patient treated with antithyroid drugs. Receptors originate from a man in his forties with Graves disease. Each CDR3 is given without its conserved first and last residue.

v_gene	j_gene	CDR3aa
TRBV20-1	TRBJ2-3	SAIAEPYSGTQY
TRBV28	TRBJ1-1	ATLGGFMNTEAF
TRBV9	TRBJ1-5	ASSPRQGNQPQH
TRBV4-1	TRBJ2-7	ASSHRQFYEQY
TRBV3-1	TRBJ2-5	ASSQDHRPQETQY
TRBV5-1	TRBJ2-7	ASSSGTGGRGEQY
TRBV10-3	TRBJ2-1	AIGPGSYNEQF
TRBV9	TRBJ2-3	ASSVGTSRDTQY
TRBV6-9	TRBJ1-1	ASSFEWTGGTEAF
TRBV7-8	TRBJ1-3	ASSFGTNSGNTIY
TRBV12-3/TRBV12-4	TRBJ1-4	ASSRAGTMGEKLF
TRBV6-1	TRBJ1-6	ASKGQRRDSPLH
TRBV28	TRBJ1-2	ASSLGGQLGRGYT
TRBV25-1	TRBJ1-5	ASSGDRNSNQPQH
TRBV20-1	TRBJ2-7	SASSLRKGSYEQY
TRBV29-1	TRBJ2-7	SVRTIYEQY
TRBV12-3/TRBV12-4	TRBJ1-5	ASSQDRVNNQPQH
TRBV5-1	TRBJ1-2	ASSLNENGYGYT
TRBV5-1	TRBJ2-1	ASSPGLAGSRAYNEQF
TRBV7-9	TRBJ2-7	ASSGRQGKSYEQY
TRBV2	TRBJ2-6	APGRGIMTSGANVLT
TRBV20-1	TRBJ2-7	SARIGTVSHEQY
TRBV2	TRBJ1-2	ASREASGYT
TRBV28	TRBJ1-2	ASSNQGGYYGYT
TRBV28	TRBJ2-2	ASSLGQEGIGELF